These T cell receptor beta chains were read from a single sample in a study of OX40 agonist ivuxolimab in advanced cancers. TCRdb's table, derived via immunoSEQ multiplex PCR, lists solely in-frame clones and lacks some. The sample gives approximately 48,000 clones, about 78% of which show up once; approximately 2% is in the top ten. Sequenced material: CD4+ or CD8+ T cells sorted from blood, taken in a trial of the OX40 agonist ivuxolimab. The source of these receptors is an adult with an advanced solid tumor such as melanoma, head and neck, liver or kidney cancer. CDR3s include the opening cysteine and the closing phenylalanine or tryptophan. D genes are given only for firm matches. Some rows mark clone size as missing; the rest say once, few, many or name a class of expanded clone.

TRBV11-2	-	TRBJ2-7	-	TGTGCCAGCAGCTTAGTAGGGACTTACTACGAGCAGTACTTC	CASSLVGTYYEQYF
TRBV7-9	-	TRBJ1-1	TRBD1	TGTGCCAGCAGCTGGGGGACAGACACTGAAGCTTTCTTT	CASSWGTDTEAFF
TRBV11-2	few	TRBJ1-2	-	TGTGCCAGCAGCTTAGGACAGACCTATGGCTACACCTTC	CASSLGQTYGYTF
TRBV27	-	TRBJ2-3	-	TGTGCCAGCAGTCCTCGGACTTTGGGAGATACGCAGTATTTT	CASSPRTLGDTQYF
TRBV18	-	TRBJ2-1	TRBD2	TGTGCCAGCTCACCACGGGACAAAGGGACTAGCGGGATTAGGCAGTTCTTC	CASSPRDKGTSGIRQFF
TRBV7-9	-	TRBJ2-3	TRBD1	TGTGCCAGCAGCTCAACCCCCTACAGGGGGCGGTCGGATACGCAGTATTTT	CASSSTPYRGRSDTQYF
TRBV28	-	TRBJ2-7	-	TGTGCCAGCAGTTCCGGGACTCTAATTTCCTACGAGCAGTACTTC	CASSSGTLISYEQYF
TRBV9	few	TRBJ2-7	-	TGTGCCAGCAGCGCCGGAATTGGCAGGGTAGGCTACGAGCAGTACTTC	CASSAGIGRVGYEQYF
TRBV11-2	-	TRBJ1-1	-	TGTGCCAGCAGCTTAGGAGCGTTCGCAGGGGTGAACACTGAAGCTTTCTTT	CASSLGAFAGVNTEAFF
TRBV5-1	-	TRBJ2-2	-	TGCGCCAGCAGTACCGGGAGCGCAGCGAACACCGGGGAGCTGTTTTTT	CASSTGSAANTGELFF
TRBV7-2	-	TRBJ1-2	-	TGTGCCAGCAGCTTAGGGGGGTTGCGAGGCTACACCTTC	CASSLGGLRGYTF
TRBV27	-	TRBJ2-7	TRBD2	TGTGCCAGCCGACCCGGACTAGCAGTATACGAGCAGTACTTC	CASRPGLAVYEQYF
TRBV29-1	-	TRBJ2-1	-	TGCAGCGTTGAACAGCCTCGCAGACGGGATGAGCAGTTCTTC	CSVEQPRRRDEQFF
TRBV20-1	-	TRBJ2-1	-	TGCAGTGCTAGCCCCCTAGAGAGTATGTTCTTC	CSASPLESMFF
TRBV7-2	-	TRBJ2-7	-	TGTGCCAGCAGCTTAGGACCCGGCGCGGGGTACGAGCAGTACTTC	CASSLGPGAGYEQYF
TRBV5-1	-	TRBJ1-2	-	TGCGCCAGCAGCTCCTCCCCAGGGGAGTATGGCTACACCTTC	CASSSSPGEYGYTF
TRBV28	-	TRBJ1-4	-	TGTGCCAGCAGTTTATGGCAGGGAAATGAAAAACTGTTTTTT	CASSLWQGNEKLFF
TRBV7-5	-	TRBJ2-7	-	TGTGCCAGAAGCGGGACTAGCGGGACATGGAGGAGCTCCTACGAGCAGTACTTC	CARSGTSGTWRSSYEQYF
TRBV7-2	-	TRBJ2-7	TRBD1	TGTGCCAGCAGCTCCGAGAGGATCCCGGGACAGGGTTCAGTAGAGCAGTACTTC	CASSSERIPGQGSVEQYF